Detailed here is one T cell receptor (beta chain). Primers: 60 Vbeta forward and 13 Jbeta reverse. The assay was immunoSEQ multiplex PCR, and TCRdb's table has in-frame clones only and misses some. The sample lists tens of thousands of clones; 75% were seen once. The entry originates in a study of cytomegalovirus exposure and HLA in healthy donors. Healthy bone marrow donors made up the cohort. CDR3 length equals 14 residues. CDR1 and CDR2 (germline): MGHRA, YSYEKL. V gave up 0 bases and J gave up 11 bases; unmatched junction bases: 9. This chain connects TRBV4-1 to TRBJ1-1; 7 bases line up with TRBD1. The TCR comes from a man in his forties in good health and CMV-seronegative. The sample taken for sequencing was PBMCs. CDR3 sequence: CASSQEERGRRAFF. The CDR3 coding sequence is TGCGCCAGCAGCCAAGAGGAGAGGGGGCGCAGGGCTTTCTTT.